A selection of T cell receptor beta chains follows, all from one sample in a study of T cells in Graves' hyperthyroidism and ophthalmopathy. TCRdb processed the multiplex PCR reads anew with MiXCR; each CDR3 protein has one entry. This sample yields 600,000 or so distinct CDR3 sequences, of which 14% are seen a single time; around 12% belongs to the top ten. What was sequenced was blood. The receptor set was obtained from a woman between 45 and 60 years old with Graves' ophthalmopathy. CDR3s include the opening cysteine and the closing phenylalanine or tryptophan. A D gene is named only where the DNA matches it firmly. For some rows the clone size is stated as once, few or many, or as a class when expanded; others skip it.

D gene | CDR3 length | J gene | V gene | clone size | CDR3 DNA | CDR3 protein
TRBD2 | 15 | TRBJ2-1 | TRBV5-1 | many | TGCGCCAGCAGCCCGGCGCCGGCCAGCGGGGGAGAGCAGTTCTTC | CASSPAPASGGEQFF
NA | 13 | TRBJ2-7 | TRBV18 | many | TGTGCCAGCTCACCGGGGACCACCTACGAGCAGTACTTC | CASSPGTTYEQYF
TRBD2 | 17 | TRBJ2-1 | TRBV7-3 | NA | TGTGCCAGCAGCCCAGGCGCTAGCGGGAGTATCTACAATGAGCAGTTCTTC | CASSPGASGSIYNEQFF
NA | 15 | TRBJ2-3 | TRBV5-8 | many | TGTGCCAGCAGCAAACAGGGATTAAGCACAGATACGCAGTATTTT | CASSKQGLSTDTQYF
TRBD1 | 16 | TRBJ2-7 | TRBV30 | many | TGTGCCTGGAGTGTAACCCTCGACAGGGCTGAATACGAGCAGTACTTC | CAWSVTLDRAEYEQYF
NA | 15 | TRBJ1-6 | TRBV13 | NA | TGTGCCAGCAGGAGCGATACAGGGTTTAATTCACCCCTCCACTTT | CASRSDTGFNSPLHF
TRBD1 | 17 | TRBJ2-1 | TRBV6-6 | NA | TGTGCCAGCAGTTACTCGATGGTAGGGGGCGCGGAAAATGAGCAGTTCTTC | CASSYSMVGGAENEQFF
NA | 12 | TRBJ2-5 | TRBV29-1 | few | TGCAGCGTTGGCCTCCCCGGGGAGACCCAGTACTTC | CSVGLPGETQYF
TRBD1 | 16 | TRBJ1-4 | TRBV28 | many | TGTGCCAGCAGTATGCCCTCCGGGACAGGGGGCGGGAAACTGTTTTTT | CASSMPSGTGGGKLFF
NA | 13 | TRBJ2-1 | TRBV24-1 | few | TGTGCCACCAGTGACAGGGGTTCGGTTGAGCAGTTCTTC | CATSDRGSVEQFF
NA | 13 | TRBJ2-7 | TRBV20-1 | NA | TGCAGTGCTAGAGTGGCGGGATCATACGAGCAGTACTTC | CSARVAGSYEQYF
NA | 14 | TRBJ2-7 | TRBV10-2 | NA | TGCGCCAGCACCGACAGCGGGTCCTCCTACGAGCAGTACTTC | CASTDSGSSYEQYF
NA | 15 | TRBJ2-7 | TRBV9 | many | TGTGCCAGCAGCGTGTCAAGCGTGGCGTCGTACGAGCAGTACTTC | CASSVSSVASYEQYF
NA | 14 | TRBJ2-1 | TRBV6-6 | many | TGTGCCAGCAGTTACTCTGCCGCATCCAATGAGCAGTTCTTC | CASSYSAASNEQFF
TRBD2 | 17 | TRBJ2-5 | TRBV6-5 | NA | TGTGCCAGCAGTTACGGGTTTCCGGGCGGGAGTCGAGAGACCCAGTACTTC | CASSYGFPGGSRETQYF
TRBD1 | 15 | TRBJ1-1 | TRBV27 | many | TGTGCCAGCCGTAGTGCAGGGGGATTAAACACTGAAGCTTTCTTT | CASRSAGGLNTEAFF
TRBD2 | 19 | TRBJ2-5 | TRBV14 | NA | TGTGCCAGCAGCCAAGCTCCGGGACTAGCGGGAGATTGGGGAGAGACCCAGTACTTC | CASSQAPGLAGDWGETQYF
NA | 15 | TRBJ2-1 | TRBV7-9 | many | TGTGCCAGCAGCTTAATGGGCGGTGGCTACAATGAGCAGTTCTTC | CASSLMGGGYNEQFF
NA | 18 | TRBJ1-1 | TRBV11-2 | many | TGTGCCAGCAGCTTAGATTGGAGGGGGAGAACTATGAACACTGAAGCTTTCTTT | CASSLDWRGRTMNTEAFF
NA | 14 | TRBJ2-3 | TRBV28 | many | TGTGCCAGCTTATTCGCCCGAAGCACAGATACGCAGTATTTT | CASLFARSTDTQYF
NA | 15 | TRBJ1-1 | TRBV4-1 | few | TGCGCCAGCAGCCAAGAACGCGGGGTTTGGACTGAAGCTTTCTTT | CASSQERGVWTEAFF
NA | 14 | TRBJ2-3 | TRBV20-1 | many | TGCAGTGCTAGAGACTGGGACAGCACAGATACGCAGTATTTT | CSARDWDSTDTQYF
TRBD2 | 18 | TRBJ2-3 | TRBV7-2 | many | TGTGCCAGCAGCATAGGGAGTATAGGCGGGAGAGGTGCAGATACGCAGTATTTT | CASSIGSIGGRGADTQYF
TRBD1 | 14 | TRBJ2-3 | TRBV25-1 | NA | TGTGCCAGCAGGGAGACAGGGGTATTAGATACGCAGTATTTT | CASRETGVLDTQYF
TRBD2 | 20 | TRBJ2-1 | TRBV7-9 | NA | TGTGCCAGCAGCTTAGCTTTTAATCGCGGGGGAGAGAGCTCCTACAATGAGCAGTTCTTC | CASSLAFNRGGESSYNEQFF
NA | 13 | TRBJ2-1 | TRBV14 | few | TGTGCCAGCAGCCAAGATTGGGTTACTGAGCAGTTCTTC | CASSQDWVTEQFF
TRBD2 | 13 | TRBJ2-1 | TRBV3-1 | many | TGTGCCAGCAGCCCGAGGACTAGGAATGAGCAGTTCTTC | CASSPRTRNEQFF
NA | 17 | TRBJ2-3 | TRBV27 | many | TGTGCCAGCAGTTACACCCAGCTGGGTGGCCGCACAGATACGCAGTATTTT | CASSYTQLGGRTDTQYF
TRBD2 | 15 | TRBJ2-3 | TRBV12-3/TRBV12-4 | many | TGTGCCAGCAGTCCCCGACTAGCGGGAGGGGATACGCAGTATTTT | CASSPRLAGGDTQYF
NA | 15 | TRBJ1-5 | TRBV7-2 | many | TGTGCCAGCAGCTCTACAGGGAATAGCAATCAGCCCCAGCATTTT | CASSSTGNSNQPQHF
TRBD2 | 17 | TRBJ2-1 | TRBV6-5 | NA | TGTGCCAGCAGTTACGTAATGACTAGCGGGGAGTACAATGAGCAGTTCTTC | CASSYVMTSGEYNEQFF
NA | 13 | TRBJ2-1 | TRBV20-1 | many | TGCAGTGCTAGGAGTCCGCAATACAATGAGCAGTTCTTC | CSARSPQYNEQFF
NA | 16 | TRBJ1-1 | TRBV12-3/TRBV12-4 | many | TGTGCCAGCAGTCTACCAGGGTTTGGCGGAGACACTGAAGCTTTCTTT | CASSLPGFGGDTEAFF
TRBD1 | 16 | TRBJ2-3 | TRBV28 | NA | TGTGCCAGCAGTTTTCCCTCGACAGGGCGGTTAGATACGCAGTATTTT | CASSFPSTGRLDTQYF
NA | 16 | TRBJ2-2 | TRBV29-1 | few | TGCAGCGTTGAAGATCGTGGGGAGCAGAACACCGGGGAGCTGTTTTTT | CSVEDRGEQNTGELFF
TRBD1 | 15 | TRBJ1-1 | TRBV7-8 | many | TGTGCCAGCAGCTTAGTTCCGGGACAGGGGATTGAAGCTTTCTTT | CASSLVPGQGIEAFF
TRBD2 | 16 | TRBJ2-1 | TRBV24-1 | many | TGTGCCACCAGTGATTTGCCTAGCGGGAGTGAGGATGAGCAGTTCTTC | CATSDLPSGSEDEQFF
TRBD1 | 17 | TRBJ2-3 | TRBV6-2/TRBV6-3 | few | TGTGCCAGCAGTTACGCGACACCGGGACAGGTCGTAGATACGCAGTATTTT | CASSYATPGQVVDTQYF
TRBD1 | 16 | TRBJ2-7 | TRBV6-2/TRBV6-3 | few | TGTGCCAGCAGTTACGGGACAGGGGGCTCCTTATACGAGCAGTACTTC | CASSYGTGGSLYEQYF
TRBD1 | 13 | TRBJ1-4 | TRBV29-1 | few | TGCAGCGTTGTAGGGACAGGGAATGAAAAACTGTTTTTT | CSVVGTGNEKLFF
NA | 17 | TRBJ1-2 | TRBV4-3 | NA | TGCGCCAGCAGCCAAGATGTGGAGAGGGGCAACGTCTATGGCTACACCTTC | CASSQDVERGNVYGYTF
NA | 14 | TRBJ1-2 | TRBV20-1 | NA | TGCAGTGCTAGAGACCCCCAGAACCCCTATGACTACACCTTC | CSARDPQNPYDYTF
NA | 14 | TRBJ2-2 | TRBV28 | few | TGTGCCAGCAGTTTACTAGCAGCCACCGGGGAGCTGTTTTTT | CASSLLAATGELFF
NA | 15 | TRBJ1-1 | TRBV29-1 | few | TGCAGCGTTGAAGATCCCGGACAGAGGAACACTGAAGCTTTCTTT | CSVEDPGQRNTEAFF
NA | 15 | TRBJ1-4 | TRBV12-3/TRBV12-4 | many | TGTGCCAGCAGTCCCCACAGGGCAACTAATGAAAAACTGTTTTTT | CASSPHRATNEKLFF
NA | 13 | TRBJ2-3 | TRBV20-1 | many | TGCAGTGCAAGGACTATTAGCACAGATACGCAGTATTTT | CSARTISTDTQYF
NA | 15 | TRBJ1-1 | TRBV12-3/TRBV12-4 | few | TGTGCCAGCAGTCGACATAAAAGAGGGTACACTGAAGCTTTCTTT | CASSRHKRGYTEAFF
NA | 14 | TRBJ1-2 | TRBV12-3/TRBV12-4 | few | TGTGCCAGCAGTATACAGTTTGGAGGATATGGCTACACCTTC | CASSIQFGGYGYTF
TRBD1 | 13 | TRBJ1-2 | TRBV28 | many | TGTGCCAGCAGTTTTGGGGACAGATATGGCTACACCTTC | CASSFGDRYGYTF
TRBD2 | 16 | TRBJ2-7 | TRBV5-1 | many | TGCGCCAGCAGATACAGTCCCGGGACTAGCGCCTACGAGCAGTACTTC | CASRYSPGTSAYEQYF
TRBD2 | 18 | TRBJ2-2 | TRBV11-3 | NA | TGTGCCAGCAGCTTAGATGCCTTTGGGGGGGAGAACACCGGGGAGCTGTTTTTT | CASSLDAFGGENTGELFF
NA | 16 | TRBJ2-1 | TRBV4-3 | NA | TGCGCCAGCAGCCAAGAGGGTCAGAGGTCGGGTAATGAGCAGTTCTTC | CASSQEGQRSGNEQFF
NA | 14 | TRBJ2-2 | TRBV28 | few | TGTGCCAGCAGTTTATTTACGGTCTTCGGGGGGCAGTTTTTT | CASSLFTVFGGQFF
NA | 13 | TRBJ2-2 | TRBV3-1 | many | TGTGCCAGCAGCCGACAACTGAGCGGGGAGCTGTTTTTT | CASSRQLSGELFF